The entry below describes one T cell receptor (beta chain). This clone was seen just once. There is no known antigen for this receptor. One base away there is no much larger clone; base qualities are not given. TCR CDR3 regions were amplified from genomic DNA by multiplex PCR using the deep immunoSEQ assay. Genomic DNA extracted from each cell subset was distributed evenly over all wells of several immunoSEQ 96-well plates, and each plate served as one replicate. Each replicate PCR for sorted subsets received about 0.2 ug genomic DNA, equal to tens of thousands of T cell genomes. Purified libraries were quantified with a Qubit 3.0 fluorometer, sized on a Bioanalyzer 2100, and re-quantified with the KAPA Library Quantification kit. Every immunoSEQ 96-well plate was sequenced on a dedicated single-read 150-cycle Illumina NextSeq 550 flow cell. Concerning the study's data processing: Because only junctional sequences without quality scores were contained in the immunoSEQ output, filtering matching that applied to full-length reads could not be performed. Sequences were annotated with PyIR, a Python wrapper for IgBLAST v1.9, using IMGT germline references to assign V/J genes and CDR3. Reads were removed for weak V/J assignments (E-value above 1e-6), missing CDR3, stop codons, out-of-frame junctions, or ambiguous translated residues. V3J clonotypes were defined as sequences sharing an identical inferred V gene, J gene, and CDR3 amino acid sequence. The percentage overlap between two repertoires was calculated by dividing the number of shared unique clonotypes by the size of the smaller repertoire. Three approaches were used to assess repertoire richness: RTK rarefaction, the Chao1 estimator, and Recon v2.1 estimates of unobserved clonotypes. For all TCRbeta clonotypes obtained by the gDNA method from four donors, generation probabilities were computed with OLGA. TCRdb retrieved this table from immuneACCESS and kept in-frame rearrangements only. Not all clones are present; in checked studies, unresolved V genes account for under half, and no reason is known for the remainder. The DNA was the basis for D and trimming; V, J and clone size are from that table. Counted in this sample were around 610,000 clones; about 95% of them appeared once. The ten largest clones capture less than 0.13% of the sample.

CD8 naive samples consisted of CD45RO-negative cells that were positively selected for CCR7, yielding a CD45RA+CCR7+ population without TemRA cells. Donors were healthy HIV-negative adults with no recently reported acute infections or vaccinations. Every donor was a Caucasian adult living in Nashville, Tennessee, USA. Blood was collected by leukapheresis, and PBMCs were isolated by Ficoll-Histopaque density gradient centrifugation and then cryopreserved in liquid nitrogen vapor phase. Analytical flow cytometry was used to check the purity and quantity of every magnetically sorted T cell population. Genomic DNA was isolated from each sorted fraction and quantified by UV absorbance on a Nanodrop 2000c. The sample originates from a study of shared clonotypes between healthy human individuals (dated by TCRdb to about 2020). Study-level background: The cohort comprised a couple of women and a few men aged 18 to 49 years. For each donor, CD4 naive and CD4 memory were each given three plates, CD8 naive was given two plates, and CD8 memory was given one plate. To estimate repertoire size and how much clonotype sharing occurs between individuals, the study deeply sequenced the blood TCR repertoires of five healthy adults. To increase sequencing depth and limit assay-specific biases, TCR repertoire library preparation and sequencing were carried out by different laboratories using diverse techniques. Per donor, leukapheresis produced somewhere between about 0.9 and 9 billion PBMCs. Here is what the overall study found, with its caveats: Pairwise subsampling indicated that sequencing depth was expected to affect the degree of clonotype sharing among donors. Naive subsets generally had larger estimated clonotype richness than memory subsets. Compared with non-shared clonotypes, clonotypes shared by all four sorted-subset donors had higher generation probabilities. Sharing across a handful of donors was observed for around 4.8% of naive CD4, over 3% of naive CD8, about 2.3% of memory CD4, and roughly 0.4% of memory CD8 clonotypes. Sampling was limited to blood, and TCR repertoires in tissue likely differ from TCR repertoires in blood. Rarefaction of sorted-subset datasets indicated incomplete sequencing despite the large sequencing depth. Because the study included a small number of donors, the genetic and exposure-history diversity represented was limited.

V and J are trimmed by 1 base and 7 bases, and the gene matches miss 6 bases of the junction. CDR1 and CDR2 are read off the germline V gene as MGHRA and YSYEKL. The CDR3 goes from the cysteine to the phenylalanine over 15 residues. The sequence is cut down to CDR3 DNA, 45 bases in frame from base 1. The specimen was naive CD8+ T cells sorted from blood. According to the study, the label for this sample's cell subset or site signals: CD45RA+CCR7+. The source of this sequence is a woman in her 30s in good health. The sequence links TRBV4-1 to TRBJ2-1, with TRBD2 matching 8 junction bases. The CDR3 protein sequence reads: CASSQASGFWNEQFF. The nucleotide sequence is TGCGCCAGCAGCCAAGCTAGCGGGTTTTGGAATGAGCAGTTCTTC.